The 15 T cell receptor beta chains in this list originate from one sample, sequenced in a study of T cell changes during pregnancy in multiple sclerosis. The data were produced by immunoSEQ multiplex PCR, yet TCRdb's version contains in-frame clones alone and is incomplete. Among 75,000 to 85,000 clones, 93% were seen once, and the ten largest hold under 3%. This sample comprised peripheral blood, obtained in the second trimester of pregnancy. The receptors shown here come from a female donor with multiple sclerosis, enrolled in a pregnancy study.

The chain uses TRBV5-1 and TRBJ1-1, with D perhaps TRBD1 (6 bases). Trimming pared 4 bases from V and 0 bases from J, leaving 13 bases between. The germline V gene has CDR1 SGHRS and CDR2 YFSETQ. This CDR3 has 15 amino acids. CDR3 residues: CASSDDRKMNTEAFF. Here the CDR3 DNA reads TGCGCCAGCAGCGACGACAGGAAAATGAACACTGAAGCTTTCTTT.

The CDR3 protein is CASSEADSAGGLSEQYF. CDR3 DNA sequence: TGTGCCAGCAGTGAAGCGGATTCGGCGGGGGGGCTTAGCGAGCAGTACTTC. This chain joins TRBV6-1 and TRBJ2-7, with 9 bases matching TRBD2. The CDR3 spans 17 residues. Germline V gene sequence: CDR1 MNHNS, CDR2 SASEGT. V lost 0 bases to trimming and J lost 6 bases; unmatched junction nucleotides: 12.

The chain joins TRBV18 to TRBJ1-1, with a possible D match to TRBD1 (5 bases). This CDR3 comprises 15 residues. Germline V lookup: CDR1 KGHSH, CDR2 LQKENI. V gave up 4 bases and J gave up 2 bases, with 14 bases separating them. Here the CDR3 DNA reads TGTGCCAGCTCACGGACCGGGCAGGGAAACACTGAAGCTTTCTTT. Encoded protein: CASSRTGQGNTEAFF. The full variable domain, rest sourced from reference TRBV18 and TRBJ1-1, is NAGVMQNPRHLVRRRGQEARLRCSPMKGHSHVYWYRQLPEEGLKFMVYLQKENIIDESGMPKERFSAEFPKEGPSILRIQQVVRGDSAAYFCASSRTGQGNTEAFFGQGTRLTVV.

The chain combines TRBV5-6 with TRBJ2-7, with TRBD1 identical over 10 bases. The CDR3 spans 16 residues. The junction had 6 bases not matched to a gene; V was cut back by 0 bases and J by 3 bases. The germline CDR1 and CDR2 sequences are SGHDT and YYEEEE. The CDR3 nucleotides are TGTGCCAGCAGCTTGGCGGACAGGGGGACTAACTACGAGCAGTACTTC. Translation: CASSLADRGTNYEQYF.

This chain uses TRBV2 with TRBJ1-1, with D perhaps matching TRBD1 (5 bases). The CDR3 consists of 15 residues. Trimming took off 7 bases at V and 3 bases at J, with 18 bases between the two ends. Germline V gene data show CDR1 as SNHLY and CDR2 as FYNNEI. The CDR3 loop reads CASIHGQGTDTEAFF. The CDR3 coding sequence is TGTGCCAGCATACATGGGCAGGGCACGGACACTGAAGCTTTCTTT.

The CDR3 DNA reads TGCGCCAGCAGCCAACAGAACAATGAGCAGTTCTTC. This encodes CASSQQNNEQFF. The chain recombines TRBV4-1 with TRBJ2-1; D ambiguous. V gave up 2 bases and J gave up 5 bases, with 4 bases separating them. The CDR3 length is 12 residues. CDR1 is MGHRA, CDR2 YSYEKL, per germline.

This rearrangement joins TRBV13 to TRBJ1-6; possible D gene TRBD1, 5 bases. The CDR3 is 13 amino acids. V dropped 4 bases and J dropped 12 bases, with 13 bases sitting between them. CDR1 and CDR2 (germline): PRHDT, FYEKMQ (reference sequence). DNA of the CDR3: TGTGCCAGCAGCTCGGACTGGAGGGGACCCCTCCACTTT. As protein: CASSSDWRGPLHF.

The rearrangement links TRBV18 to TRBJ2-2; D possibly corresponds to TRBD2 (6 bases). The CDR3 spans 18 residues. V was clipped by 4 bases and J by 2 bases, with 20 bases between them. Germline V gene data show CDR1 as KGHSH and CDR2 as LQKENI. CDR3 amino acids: CASSHPVSAGPNTGELFF. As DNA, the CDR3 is TGTGCCAGCTCACACCCGGTTTCTGCGGGGCCAAACACCGGGGAGCTGTTTTTT.

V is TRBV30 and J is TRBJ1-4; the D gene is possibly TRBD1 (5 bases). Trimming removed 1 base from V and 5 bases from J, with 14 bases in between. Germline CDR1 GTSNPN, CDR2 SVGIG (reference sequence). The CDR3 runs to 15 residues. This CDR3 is CAWSGGPGLNEKLFF. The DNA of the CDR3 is TGTGCCTGGAGTGGGGGCCCGGGCCTGAATGAAAAACTGTTTTTT.

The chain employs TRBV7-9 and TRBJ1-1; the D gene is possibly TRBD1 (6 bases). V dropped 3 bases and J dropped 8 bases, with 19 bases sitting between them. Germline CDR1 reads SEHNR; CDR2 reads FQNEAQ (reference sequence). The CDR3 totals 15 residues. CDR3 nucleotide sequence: TGTGCCAGCAGCTTGGGGGCAATGTCGCACTGGGAAGCTTTCTTT. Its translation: CASSLGAMSHWEAFF.

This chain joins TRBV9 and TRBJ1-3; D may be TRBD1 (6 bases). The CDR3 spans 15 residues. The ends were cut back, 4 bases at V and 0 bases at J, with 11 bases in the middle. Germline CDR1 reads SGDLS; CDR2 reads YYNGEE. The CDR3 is CASSPGDISGNTIYF. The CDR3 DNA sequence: TGTGCCAGCAGCCCAGGGGACATCTCTGGAAACACCATATATTTT.

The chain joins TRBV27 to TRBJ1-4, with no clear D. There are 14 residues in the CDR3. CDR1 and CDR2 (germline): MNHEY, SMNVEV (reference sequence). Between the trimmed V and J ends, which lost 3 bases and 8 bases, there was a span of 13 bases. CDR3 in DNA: TGTGCCAGCAGTTTGAGTCTCGGTTGGGAAAAACTGTTTTTT. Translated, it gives CASSLSLGWEKLFF. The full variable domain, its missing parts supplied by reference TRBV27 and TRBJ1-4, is EAQVTQNPRYLITVTGKKLTVTCSQNMNHEYMSWYRQDPGLGLRQIYYSMNVEVTDKGDVPEGYKVSRKEKRNFPLILESPSPNQTSLYFCASSLSLGWEKLFFGSGTQLSVL.

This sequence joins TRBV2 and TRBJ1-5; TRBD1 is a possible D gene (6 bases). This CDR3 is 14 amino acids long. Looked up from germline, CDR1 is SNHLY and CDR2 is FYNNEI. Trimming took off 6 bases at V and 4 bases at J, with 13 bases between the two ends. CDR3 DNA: TGTGCCAGCAGGGACAGCCCTGGTAATCAGCCCCAGCATTTT. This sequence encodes CASRDSPGNQPQHF. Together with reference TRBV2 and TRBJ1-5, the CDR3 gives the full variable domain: EPEVTQTPSHQVTQMGQEVILRCVPISNHLYFYWYRQILGQKVEFLVSFYNNEISEKSEIFDDQFSVERPDGSNFTLKIRSTKLEDSAMYFCASRDSPGNQPQHFGDGTRLSIL.

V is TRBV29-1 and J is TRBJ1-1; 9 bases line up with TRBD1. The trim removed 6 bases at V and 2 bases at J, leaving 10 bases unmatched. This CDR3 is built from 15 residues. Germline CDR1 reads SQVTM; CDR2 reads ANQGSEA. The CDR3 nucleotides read TGCAGCGTCCAAGATCCGGGACAGGGTAACACTGAAGCTTTCTTT. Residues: CSVQDPGQGNTEAFF.

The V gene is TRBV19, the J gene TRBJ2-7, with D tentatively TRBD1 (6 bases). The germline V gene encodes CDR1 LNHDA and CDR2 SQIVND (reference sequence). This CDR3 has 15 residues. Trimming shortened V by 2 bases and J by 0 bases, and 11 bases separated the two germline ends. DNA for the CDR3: TGTGCCAGTAGTATATTTGCAGGGGCCTCCTACGAGCAGTACTTC. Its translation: CASSIFAGASYEQYF.